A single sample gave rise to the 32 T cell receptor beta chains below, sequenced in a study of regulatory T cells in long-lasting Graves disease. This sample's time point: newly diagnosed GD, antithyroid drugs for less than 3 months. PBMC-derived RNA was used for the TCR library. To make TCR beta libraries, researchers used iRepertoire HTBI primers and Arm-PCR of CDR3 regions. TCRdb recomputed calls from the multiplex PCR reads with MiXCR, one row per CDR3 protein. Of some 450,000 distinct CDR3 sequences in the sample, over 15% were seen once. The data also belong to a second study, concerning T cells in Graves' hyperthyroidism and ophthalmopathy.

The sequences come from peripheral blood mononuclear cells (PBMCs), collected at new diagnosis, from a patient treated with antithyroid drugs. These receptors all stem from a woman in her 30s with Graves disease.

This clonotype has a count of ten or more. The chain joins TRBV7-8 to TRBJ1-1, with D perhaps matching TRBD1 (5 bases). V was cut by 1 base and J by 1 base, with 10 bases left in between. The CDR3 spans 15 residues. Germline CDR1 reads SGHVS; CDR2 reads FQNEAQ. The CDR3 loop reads CASSLVGAANTEAFF. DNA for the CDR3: TGTGCCAGCAGCTTAGTCGGGGCGGCGAACACTGAAGCTTTCTTT.

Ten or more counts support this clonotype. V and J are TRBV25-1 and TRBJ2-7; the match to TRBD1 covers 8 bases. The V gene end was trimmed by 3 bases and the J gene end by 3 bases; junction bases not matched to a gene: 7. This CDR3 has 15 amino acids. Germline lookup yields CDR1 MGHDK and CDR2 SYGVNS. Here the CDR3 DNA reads TGTGCCAGCAGTGATCCCGGGACAGGCATCTACGAGCAGTACTTC. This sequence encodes CASSDPGTGIYEQYF.

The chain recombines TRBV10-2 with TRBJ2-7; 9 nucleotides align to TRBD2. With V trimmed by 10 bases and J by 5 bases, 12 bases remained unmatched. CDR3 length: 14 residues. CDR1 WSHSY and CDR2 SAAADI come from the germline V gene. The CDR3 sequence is CATSPPSGVDEQYF. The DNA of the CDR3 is TGCGCCACCTCCCCGCCTAGCGGGGTCGACGAGCAGTACTTC.

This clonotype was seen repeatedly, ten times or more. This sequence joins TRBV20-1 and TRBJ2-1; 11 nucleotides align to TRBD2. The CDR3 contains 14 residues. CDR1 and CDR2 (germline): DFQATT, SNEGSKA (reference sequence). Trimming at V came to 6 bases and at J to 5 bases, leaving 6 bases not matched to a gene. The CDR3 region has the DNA TGCAGTGCAACTAGCGGGAGAGTCGACAATGAGCAGTTCTTC. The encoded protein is CSATSGRVDNEQFF.

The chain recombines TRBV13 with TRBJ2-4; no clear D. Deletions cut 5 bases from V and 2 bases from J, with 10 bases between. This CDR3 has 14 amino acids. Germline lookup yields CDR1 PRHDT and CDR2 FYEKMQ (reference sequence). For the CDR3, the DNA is TGTGCCAGCAGCCATGCCCTATCCAAAAACATTCAGTACTTC. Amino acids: CASSHALSKNIQYF.

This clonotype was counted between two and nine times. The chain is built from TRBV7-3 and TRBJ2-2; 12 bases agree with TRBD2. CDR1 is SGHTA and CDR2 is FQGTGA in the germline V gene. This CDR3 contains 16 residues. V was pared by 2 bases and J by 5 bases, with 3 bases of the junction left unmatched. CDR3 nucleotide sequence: TGTGCCAGCAGCTTATATGGGACTAGCGGGACCGGGGAGCTGTTTTTT. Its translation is CASSLYGTSGTGELFF.

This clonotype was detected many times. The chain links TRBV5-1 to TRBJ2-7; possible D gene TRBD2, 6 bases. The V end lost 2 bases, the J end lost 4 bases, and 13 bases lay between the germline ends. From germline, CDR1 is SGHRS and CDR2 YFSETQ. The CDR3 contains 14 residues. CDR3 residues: CASSFGGLSYEQYF. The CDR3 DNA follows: TGCGCCAGCAGCTTCGGGGGACTTTCGTACGAGCAGTACTTC.

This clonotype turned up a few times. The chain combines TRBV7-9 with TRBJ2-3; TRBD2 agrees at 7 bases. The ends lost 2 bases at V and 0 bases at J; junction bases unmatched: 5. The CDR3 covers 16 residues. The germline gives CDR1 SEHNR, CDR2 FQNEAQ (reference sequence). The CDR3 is CASSLLSGTSTDTQYF. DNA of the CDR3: TGTGCCAGCAGCTTACTAAGCGGGACTAGCACAGATACGCAGTATTTT.

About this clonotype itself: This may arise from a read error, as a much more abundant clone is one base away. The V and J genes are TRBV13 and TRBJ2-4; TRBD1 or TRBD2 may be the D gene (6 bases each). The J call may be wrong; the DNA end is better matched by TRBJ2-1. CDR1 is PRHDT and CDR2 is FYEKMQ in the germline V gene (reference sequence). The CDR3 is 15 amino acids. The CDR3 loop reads CASSLLGGRSDDQFF. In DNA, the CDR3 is TGTGCCAGCAGCTTACTAGGGGGGCGCTCGGATGATCAGTTCTTC.

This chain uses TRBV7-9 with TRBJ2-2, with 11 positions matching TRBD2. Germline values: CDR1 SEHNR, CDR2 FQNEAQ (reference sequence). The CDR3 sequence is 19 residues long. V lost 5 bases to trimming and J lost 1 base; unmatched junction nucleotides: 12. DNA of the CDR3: TGTGCCAGCAGCCAATATAAGGGACTAGCGGTCCGGAACACCGGGGAGCTGTTTTTT. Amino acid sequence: CASSQYKGLAVRNTGELFF.

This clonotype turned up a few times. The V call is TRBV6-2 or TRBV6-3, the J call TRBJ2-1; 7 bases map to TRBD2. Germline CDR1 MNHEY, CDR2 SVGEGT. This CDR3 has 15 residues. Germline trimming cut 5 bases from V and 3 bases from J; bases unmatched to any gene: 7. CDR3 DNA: TGTGCCAGCAGTGAAGCCGGGACTAACTACAATGAGCAGTTCTTC. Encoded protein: CASSEAGTNYNEQFF.

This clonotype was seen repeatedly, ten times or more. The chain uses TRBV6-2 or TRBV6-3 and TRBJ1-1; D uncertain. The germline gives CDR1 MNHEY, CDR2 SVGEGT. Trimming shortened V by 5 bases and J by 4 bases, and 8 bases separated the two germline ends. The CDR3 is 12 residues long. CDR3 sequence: CASSPVPTEAFF. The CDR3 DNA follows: TGTGCCAGCAGTCCTGTCCCCACTGAAGCTTTCTTT.

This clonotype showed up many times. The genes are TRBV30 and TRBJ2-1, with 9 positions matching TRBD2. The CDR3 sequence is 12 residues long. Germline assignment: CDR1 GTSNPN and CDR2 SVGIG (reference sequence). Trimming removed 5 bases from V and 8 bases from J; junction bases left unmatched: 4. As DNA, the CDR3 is TGTGCCTGGGCGGGAGGGCTCGATGAGCAGTTCTTC. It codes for CAWAGGLDEQFF.

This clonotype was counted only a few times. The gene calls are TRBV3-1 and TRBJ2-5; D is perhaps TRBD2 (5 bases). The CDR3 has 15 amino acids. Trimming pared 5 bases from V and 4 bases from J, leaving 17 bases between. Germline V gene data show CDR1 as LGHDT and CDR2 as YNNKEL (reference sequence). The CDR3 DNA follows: TGTGCCAGCAGCGCCCTACGGCGGGTCAGAGAGACCCAGTACTTC. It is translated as CASSALRRVRETQYF.

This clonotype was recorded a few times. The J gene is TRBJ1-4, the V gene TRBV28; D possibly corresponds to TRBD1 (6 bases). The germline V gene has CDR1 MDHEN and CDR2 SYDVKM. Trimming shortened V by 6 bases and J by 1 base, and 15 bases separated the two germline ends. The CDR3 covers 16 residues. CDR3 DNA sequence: TGTGCCAGCAGCCCCTACGGCAGGGGAACTAATGAAAAACTGTTTTTT. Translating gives CASSPYGRGTNEKLFF. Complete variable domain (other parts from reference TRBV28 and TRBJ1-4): DVKVTQSSRYLVKRTGEKVFLECVQDMDHENMFWYRQDPGLGLRLIYFSYDVKMKEKGDIPEGYSVSREKKERFSLILESASTNQTSMYLCASSPYGRGTNEKLFFGSGTQLSVL.

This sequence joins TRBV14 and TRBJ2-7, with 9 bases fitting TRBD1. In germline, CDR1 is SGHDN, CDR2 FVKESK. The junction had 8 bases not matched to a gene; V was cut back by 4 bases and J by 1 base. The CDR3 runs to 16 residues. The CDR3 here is CASSPRPGQGSYEQYF. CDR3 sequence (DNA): TGTGCCAGCAGCCCTCGCCCGGGACAGGGTTCCTACGAGCAGTACTTC.

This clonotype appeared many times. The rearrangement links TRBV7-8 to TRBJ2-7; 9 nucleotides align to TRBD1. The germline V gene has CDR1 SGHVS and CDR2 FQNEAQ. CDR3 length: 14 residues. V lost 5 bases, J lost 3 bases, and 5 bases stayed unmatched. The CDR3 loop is CASSARTGDYEQYF. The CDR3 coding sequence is TGTGCCAGCAGCGCCCGGACAGGGGACTACGAGCAGTACTTC.

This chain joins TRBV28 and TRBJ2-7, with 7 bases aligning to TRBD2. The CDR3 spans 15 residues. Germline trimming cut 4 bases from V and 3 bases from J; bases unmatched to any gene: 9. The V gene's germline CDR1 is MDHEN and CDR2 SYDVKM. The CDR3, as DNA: TGTGCCAGCAGTTGGACCTCTAGCGGAATCTACGAGCAGTACTTC. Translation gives CASSWTSSGIYEQYF.

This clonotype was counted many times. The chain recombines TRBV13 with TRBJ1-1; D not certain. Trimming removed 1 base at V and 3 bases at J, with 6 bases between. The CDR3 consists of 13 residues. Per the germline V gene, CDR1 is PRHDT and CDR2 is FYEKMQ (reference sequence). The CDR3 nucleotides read TGTGCCAGCAGCTTAGAACAGCACACTGAAGCTTTCTTT. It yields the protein CASSLEQHTEAFF.

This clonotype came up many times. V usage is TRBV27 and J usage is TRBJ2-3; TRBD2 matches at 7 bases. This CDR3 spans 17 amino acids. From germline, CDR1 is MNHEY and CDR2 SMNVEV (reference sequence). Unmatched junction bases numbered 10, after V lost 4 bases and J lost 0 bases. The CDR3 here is CASSSPLAATSTDTQYF. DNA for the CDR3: TGTGCCAGCAGTTCCCCCCTAGCGGCCACTAGCACAGATACGCAGTATTTT.

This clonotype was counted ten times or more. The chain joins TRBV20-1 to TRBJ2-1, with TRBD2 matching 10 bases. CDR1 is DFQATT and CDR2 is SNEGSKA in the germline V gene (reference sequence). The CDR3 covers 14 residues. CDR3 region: CSPAGTSEPNEQFF. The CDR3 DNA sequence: TGCAGCCCAGCCGGGACTAGCGAACCTAATGAGCAGTTCTTC.

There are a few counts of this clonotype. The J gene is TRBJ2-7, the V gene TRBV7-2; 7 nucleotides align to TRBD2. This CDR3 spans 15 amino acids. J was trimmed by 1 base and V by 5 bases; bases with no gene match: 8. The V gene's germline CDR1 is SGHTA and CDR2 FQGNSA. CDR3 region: CASSALSGASYEQYF. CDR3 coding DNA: TGTGCCAGCAGCGCCCTCAGCGGGGCTTCCTACGAGCAGTACTTC. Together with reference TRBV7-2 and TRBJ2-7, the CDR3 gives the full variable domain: GAGVSQSPSNKVTEKGKDVELRCDPISGHTALYWYRQSLGQGLEFLIYFQGNSAPDKSGLPSDRFSAERTGGSVSTLTIQRTQQEDSAVYLCASSALSGASYEQYFGPGTRLTVT.

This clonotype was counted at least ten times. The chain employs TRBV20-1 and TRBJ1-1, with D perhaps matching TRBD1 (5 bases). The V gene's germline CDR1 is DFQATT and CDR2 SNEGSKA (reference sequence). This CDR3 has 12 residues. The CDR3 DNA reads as TGCTACCCTAAGGAAGGGGACACTGAAGCTTTCTTT. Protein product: CYPKEGDTEAFF.

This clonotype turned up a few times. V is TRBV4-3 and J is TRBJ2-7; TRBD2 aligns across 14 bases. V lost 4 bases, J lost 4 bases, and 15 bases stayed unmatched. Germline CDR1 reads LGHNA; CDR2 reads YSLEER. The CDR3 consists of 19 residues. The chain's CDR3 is CASSRRLAGGDWGPYEQYF. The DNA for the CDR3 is TGCGCCAGCAGCCGAAGACTAGCGGGAGGGGATTGGGGACCTTACGAGCAGTACTTC.

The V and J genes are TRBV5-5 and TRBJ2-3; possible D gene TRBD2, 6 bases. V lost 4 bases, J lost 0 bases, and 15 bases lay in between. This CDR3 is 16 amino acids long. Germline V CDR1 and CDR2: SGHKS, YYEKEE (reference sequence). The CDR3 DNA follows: TGTGCCAGCAGCCCCCGGGACTCGGGAAGCACAGATACGCAGTATTTT. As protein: CASSPRDSGSTDTQYF.

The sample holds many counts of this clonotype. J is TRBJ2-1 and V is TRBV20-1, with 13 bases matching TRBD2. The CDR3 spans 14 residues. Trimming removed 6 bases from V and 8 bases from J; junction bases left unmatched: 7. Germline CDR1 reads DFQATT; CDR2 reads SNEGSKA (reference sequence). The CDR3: CSAATSGRNHEQFF. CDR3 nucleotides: TGCAGTGCCGCGACTAGCGGGAGGAACCATGAGCAGTTCTTC.

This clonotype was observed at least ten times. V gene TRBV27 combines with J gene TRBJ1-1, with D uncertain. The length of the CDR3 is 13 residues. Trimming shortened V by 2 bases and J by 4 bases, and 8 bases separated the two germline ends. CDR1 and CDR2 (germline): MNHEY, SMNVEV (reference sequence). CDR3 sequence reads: CASSLIRSTEAFF. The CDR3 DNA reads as TGTGCCAGCAGTTTAATACGGTCCACTGAAGCTTTCTTT.

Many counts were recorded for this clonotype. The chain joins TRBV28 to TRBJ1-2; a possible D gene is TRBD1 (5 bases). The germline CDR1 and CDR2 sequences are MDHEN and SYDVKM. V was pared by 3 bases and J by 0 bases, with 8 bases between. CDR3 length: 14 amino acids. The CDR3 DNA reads TGTGCCAGCAGTTTTCGGGGGTCTAACTATGGCTACACCTTC. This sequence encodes CASSFRGSNYGYTF.

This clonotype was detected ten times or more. The CDR3 spells CASSLLRGASEQYF. The CDR3 bases are TGCGCCAGCAGCTTACTCAGGGGCGCCTCCGAGCAGTACTTC. The V gene is TRBV5-1, the J gene TRBJ2-7; the D gene is possibly TRBD1 (6 bases). CDR1 is SGHRS and CDR2 is YFSETQ in the germline V gene. V was clipped by 2 bases and J by 6 bases, with 15 bases between them. This CDR3 comprises 14 residues. Variable domain in full (rest from reference TRBV5-1 and TRBJ2-7): KAGVTQTPRYLIKTRGQQVTLSCSPISGHRSVSWYQQTPGQGLQFLFEYFSETQRNKGNFPGRFSGRQFSNSRSEMNVSTLELGDSALYLCASSLLRGASEQYFGPGTRLTVT.

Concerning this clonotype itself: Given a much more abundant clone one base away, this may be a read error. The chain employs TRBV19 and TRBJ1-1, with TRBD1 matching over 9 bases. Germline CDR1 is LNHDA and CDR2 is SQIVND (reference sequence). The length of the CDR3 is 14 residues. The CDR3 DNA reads TGTGCCAGTACCGCGACAGGGGGGAACATTGAAGCTTTCTTT. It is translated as CASTATGGNIEAFF.

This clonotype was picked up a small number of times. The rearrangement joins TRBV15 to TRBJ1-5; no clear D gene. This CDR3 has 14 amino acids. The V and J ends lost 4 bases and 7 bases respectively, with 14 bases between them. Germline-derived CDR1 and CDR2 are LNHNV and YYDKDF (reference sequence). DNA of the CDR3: TGTGCCACCAGCAAGGAAGTACTTGGGCAGCCCCAGCATTTT. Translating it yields CATSKEVLGQPQHF.

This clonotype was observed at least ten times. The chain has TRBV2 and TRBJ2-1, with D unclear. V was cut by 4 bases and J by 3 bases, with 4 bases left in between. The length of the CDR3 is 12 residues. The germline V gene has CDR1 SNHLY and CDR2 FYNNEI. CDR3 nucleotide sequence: TGTGCCAGCAGTGGGGGCTACAATGAGCAGTTCTTC. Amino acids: CASSGGYNEQFF.